The 15 T cell receptor beta chains below come from one sample, sequenced in a study of shared clonotypes between healthy human individuals. Using immunoSEQ multiplex PCR, the repertoire was profiled, and TCRdb retains in-frame clones only, with some absent. The sample has around 1.6 million clones; approximately 98% are singletons. The specimen sequenced was naive CD4+ T cells sorted from blood. As for subset: CD45RA+ positively selected. The receptors shown here come from a man younger than 45 in good health.

The chain joins TRBV19 to TRBJ1-1; possibly TRBD1 for D (5 bases). CDR3 length equals 14 residues. V was shortened by 1 base and J by 4 bases, with 10 bases between the two germline ends. Germline assignment: CDR1 LNHDA and CDR2 SQIVND (reference sequence). The CDR3 DNA follows: TGTGCCAGTAGTATAGGGCTTGGGGGCACTGAAGCTTTCTTT. Translated, it gives CASSIGLGGTEAFF.

V usage is TRBV9 and J usage is TRBJ1-2; no clear D. In germline, CDR1 is SGDLS, CDR2 YYNGEE. This CDR3 region has 13 residues. Trimming took off 0 bases at V and 3 bases at J, with 6 bases between the two ends. The CDR3 protein is CASSVGGDYGYTF. The CDR3 DNA reads as TGTGCCAGCAGCGTAGGGGGTGACTATGGCTACACCTTC. Based on the CDR3 plus reference TRBV9 and TRBJ1-2, the full variable domain is DSGVTQTPKHLITATGQRVTLRCSPRSGDLSVYWYQQSLDQGLQFLIQYYNGEERAKGNILERFSAQQFPDLHSELNLSSLELGDSALYFCASSVGGDYGYTFGSGTRLTVV.

The chain links TRBV7-3 to TRBJ2-1, with D perhaps matching TRBD2 (5 bases). Germline CDR1 and CDR2: SGHTA and FQGTGA. The ends were cut back, 2 bases at V and 10 bases at J, with 12 bases in the middle. The CDR3 contains 13 residues. The CDR3 nucleotides read TGTGCCAGCAGCTTAGGCGGGCCGGTAGAGCAGTTCTTC. Its translation is CASSLGGPVEQFF.

The rearrangement uses TRBV7-6 and TRBJ2-1; TRBD2 matches 7 bases. The V segment lost 5 bases and the J segment 2 bases; nucleotides outside the gene matches: 6. The CDR3 contains 15 residues. The germline CDR1 and CDR2 sequences are SGHVS and FNYEAQ. CDR3 protein: CASSLGLDPYNEQFF. The CDR3 DNA reads as TGTGCCAGCAGCCTTGGACTAGACCCCTACAATGAGCAGTTCTTC.

The rearrangement joins TRBV5-4 to TRBJ2-1; D possibly corresponds to TRBD1 (5 bases). The CDR3 length is 15 residues. Deletions cut 0 bases from V and 5 bases from J, with 12 bases between. CDR1 is SGHNT and CDR2 is YYREEE in the germline V gene (reference sequence). This CDR3 is CASSLVFGADNEQFF. The CDR3 region has the DNA TGTGCCAGCAGCTTGGTTTTTGGGGCGGACAATGAGCAGTTCTTC.

The chain is built from TRBV28 and TRBJ2-3; D is undetermined. This CDR3 is 13 amino acids long. From germline, CDR1 is MDHEN and CDR2 SYDVKM. The ends were cut back, 2 bases at V and 1 base at J, with 4 bases in the middle. In nucleotides, the CDR3 is TGTGCCAGCAGTTTACAACGCACAGATACGCAGTATTTT. Translating gives CASSLQRTDTQYF.

This chain uses TRBV27 with TRBJ2-3, with 8 bases that match TRBD2. V lost 6 bases, J lost 3 bases, and 11 bases stayed unmatched. Germline V CDR1 and CDR2: MNHEY, SMNVEV (reference sequence). This CDR3 has 16 residues. The CDR3 nucleotides are TGTGCCAGCAGGGGAAGAGCGGGAGCTTGGACAGATACGCAGTATTTT. This codes for CASRGRAGAWTDTQYF.

Concerning this clone itself: The sample carries other DNA sequences with the same CDR3. The chain joins TRBV15 to TRBJ1-5; D gene ambiguous. V lost 1 base, J lost 5 bases, and 3 bases lay in between. CDR1 LNHNV and CDR2 YYDKDF come from the germline V gene (reference sequence). The CDR3 runs to 12 residues. The CDR3: CATSRGDQPQHF. In DNA form, the CDR3 reads TGTGCCACCAGCAGAGGTGATCAGCCCCAGCATTTT.

This chain joins TRBV28 and TRBJ2-1, with TRBD2 matching over 10 bases. CDR3 size: 17 residues. V lost 3 bases, J lost 3 bases, and 8 bases stayed unmatched. Germline CDR1 and CDR2: MDHEN and SYDVKM. CDR3 amino acids: CASSFLSSGRRYNEQFF. As DNA, the CDR3 is TGTGCCAGCAGTTTTTTGTCTAGCGGGAGACGCTACAATGAGCAGTTCTTC.

This rearrangement joins TRBV28 to TRBJ1-2, with TRBD1 matching over 7 bases. This CDR3 is 13 amino acids long. The germline CDR1 and CDR2 sequences are MDHEN and SYDVKM. J lost 6 bases, V lost 6 bases, and 7 bases had no gene match. The CDR3 region has the DNA TGTGCCAGCAGCCCAGGGGGAAGGGATGGCTACACCTTC. It specifies CASSPGGRDGYTF.

This chain uses TRBV5-6 with TRBJ2-3, with no clear D. This CDR3 is built from 13 residues. Germline-derived CDR1 and CDR2 are SGHDT and YYEEEE. The V end was cut by 0 bases, the J end by 6 bases, with 8 bases between. CDR3 protein: CASSLAKADTQYF. The CDR3 nucleotides read TGTGCCAGCAGCTTGGCCAAGGCCGATACGCAGTATTTT.

The chain combines TRBV6-5 with TRBJ2-3; perhaps D is TRBD1 or TRBD2 (5 bases each). Trimming cost V 6 bases and J 2 bases, with 9 bases left between them. This CDR3 is 13 amino acids long. From germline, CDR1 is MNHEY and CDR2 SVGAGI. This CDR3 is CASRRDLTDTQYF. The DNA of the CDR3 is TGTGCCAGCAGAAGGGACCTCACAGATACGCAGTATTTT.

The chain couples TRBV9 to TRBJ2-1; 7 nucleotides agree with TRBD2. The CDR3 length is 15 residues. CDR1 SGDLS and CDR2 YYNGEE come from the germline V gene. The trim removed 4 bases at V and 7 bases at J, leaving 11 bases unmatched. The CDR3 DNA follows: TGTGCCAGCAGCCTGGGACTAACTACGGGAAATGAGCAGTTCTTC. Translation gives CASSLGLTTGNEQFF.

Only one count was recorded for this clone. The chain has TRBV10-1 and TRBJ1-2, with D possibly matching TRBD1 (5 bases). V lost 2 bases, J lost 4 bases, and 11 bases lay in between. Per the germline V gene, CDR1 is WNHNN and CDR2 is SYGVQD (reference sequence). The CDR3 is 14 amino acids. The CDR3 region is CASSEAGRSYGYTF. As DNA, the CDR3 is TGCGCCAGCAGTGAGGCGGGACGGTCCTATGGCTACACCTTC.

The chain links TRBV7-2 to TRBJ2-5; D is possibly TRBD1 or TRBD2 (6 bases each). The V end was cut by 1 base, the J end by 2 bases, with 11 bases between. From germline, CDR1 is SGHTA and CDR2 FQGNSA. This CDR3 comprises 15 residues. The CDR3 DNA reads TGTGCCAGCAGCTTAGAGGGGGGCAGACAAGAGACCCAGTACTTC. Translated, it gives CASSLEGGRQETQYF.